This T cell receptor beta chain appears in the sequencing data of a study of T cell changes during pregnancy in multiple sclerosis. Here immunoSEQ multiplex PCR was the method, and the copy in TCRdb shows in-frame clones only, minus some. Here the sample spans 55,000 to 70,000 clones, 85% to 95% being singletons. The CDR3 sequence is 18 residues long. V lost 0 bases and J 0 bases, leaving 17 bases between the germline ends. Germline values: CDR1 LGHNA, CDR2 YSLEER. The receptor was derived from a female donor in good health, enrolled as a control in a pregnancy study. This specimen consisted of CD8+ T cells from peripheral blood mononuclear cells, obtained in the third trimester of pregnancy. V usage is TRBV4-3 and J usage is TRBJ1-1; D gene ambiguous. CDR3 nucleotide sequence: TGCGCCAGCAGCCAAGATGTTGCCCAACATGGCCTGAACACTGAAGCTTTCTTT. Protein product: CASSQDVAQHGLNTEAFF.